This T cell receptor beta chain was sequenced for a study of T cells in Graves' hyperthyroidism and ophthalmopathy. On the study more broadly: Peripheral blood was secured at the point of initial diagnosis, before any treatment.

Researchers amplified the TCR beta CDR3 regions from RNA transcripts. First-round RT-PCR with HTBI primers amplified the TCR CDR3 region. TCRdb reprocessed the multiplex PCR reads via MiXCR and lists one record per CDR3 protein. The data hold fewer than 550,000 distinct CDR3 sequences, with about 24% observed a single time. This clonotype was seen at least ten times. Its antigen is not known. Patients were excluded because of uncontrolled infection, other autoimmune disease, pregnancy or lactation. This CDR3 contains 12 residues. Unmatched junction bases numbered 5, after V lost 3 bases and J lost 7 bases. Germline CDR1 and CDR2: SQVTM and ANQGSEA. Study-wide results and caveats: The model made its ophthalmopathy prediction, and onset followed a median approximately six months later. The blood repertoire included most of the expanded thyroid clonotypes above 0.001.

This chain connects TRBV29-1 to TRBJ1-1; 7 bases align to TRBD1. The TCR comes from a woman between 25 and 40 years old with Graves' ophthalmopathy. What was sequenced was blood. CDR3 DNA: TGCAGCGTTGAGGGGACAGCCGTTGAAGCTTTCTTT. Translating it yields CSVEGTAVEAFF.